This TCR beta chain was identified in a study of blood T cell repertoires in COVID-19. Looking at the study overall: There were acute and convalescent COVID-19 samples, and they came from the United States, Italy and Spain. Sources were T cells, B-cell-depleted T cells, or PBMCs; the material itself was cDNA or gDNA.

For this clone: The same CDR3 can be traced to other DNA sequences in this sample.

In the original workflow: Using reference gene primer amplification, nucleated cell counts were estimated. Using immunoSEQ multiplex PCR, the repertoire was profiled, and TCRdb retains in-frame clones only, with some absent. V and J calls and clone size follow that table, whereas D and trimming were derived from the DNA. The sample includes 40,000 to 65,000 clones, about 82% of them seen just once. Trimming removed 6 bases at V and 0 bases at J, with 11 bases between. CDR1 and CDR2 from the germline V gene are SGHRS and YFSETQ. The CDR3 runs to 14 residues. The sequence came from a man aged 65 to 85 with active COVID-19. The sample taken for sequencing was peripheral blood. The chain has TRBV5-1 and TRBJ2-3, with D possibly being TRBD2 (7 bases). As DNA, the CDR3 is TGCGCCAGCATTAGGGGGGGAAGCACAGATACGCAGTATTTT. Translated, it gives CASIRGGSTDTQYF.